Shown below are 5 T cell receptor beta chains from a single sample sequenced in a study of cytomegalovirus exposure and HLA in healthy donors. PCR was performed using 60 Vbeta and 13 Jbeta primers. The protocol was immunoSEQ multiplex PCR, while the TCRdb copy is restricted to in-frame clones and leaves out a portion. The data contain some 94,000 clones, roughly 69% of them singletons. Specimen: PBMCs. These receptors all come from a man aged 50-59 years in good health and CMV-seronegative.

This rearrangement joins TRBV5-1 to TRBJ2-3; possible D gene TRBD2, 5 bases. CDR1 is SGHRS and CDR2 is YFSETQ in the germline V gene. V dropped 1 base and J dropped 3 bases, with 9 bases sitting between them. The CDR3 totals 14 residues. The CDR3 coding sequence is TGCGCCAGCAGCTTGCCGGGAATGACAGATACGCAGTATTTT. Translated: CASSLPGMTDTQYF.

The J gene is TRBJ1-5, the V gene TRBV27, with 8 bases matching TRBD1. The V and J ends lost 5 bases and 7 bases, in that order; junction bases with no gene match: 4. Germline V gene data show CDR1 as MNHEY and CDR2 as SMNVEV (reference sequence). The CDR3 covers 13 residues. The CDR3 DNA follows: TGTGCCAGCAGTCCGGACAGGGACCAGCCCCAGCATTTT. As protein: CASSPDRDQPQHF.

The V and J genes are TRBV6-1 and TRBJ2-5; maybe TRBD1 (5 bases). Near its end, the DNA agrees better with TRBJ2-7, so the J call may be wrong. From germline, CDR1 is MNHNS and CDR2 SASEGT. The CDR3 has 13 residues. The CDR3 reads CASTRWGTYEQYF. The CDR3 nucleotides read TGTGCCAGCACGCGGTGGGGCACCTACGAGCAGTACTTC.

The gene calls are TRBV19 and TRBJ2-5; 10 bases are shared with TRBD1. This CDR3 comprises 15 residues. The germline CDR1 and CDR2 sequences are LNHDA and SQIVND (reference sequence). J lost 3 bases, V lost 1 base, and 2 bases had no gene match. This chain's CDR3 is CASSIGGTGEETQYF. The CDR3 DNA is TGTGCCAGTAGTATAGGGGGGACAGGGGAAGAGACCCAGTACTTC. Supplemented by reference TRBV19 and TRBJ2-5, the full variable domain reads DGGITQSPKYLFRKEGQNVTLSCEQNLNHDAMYWYRQDPGQGLRLIYYSQIVNDFQKGDIAEGYSVSREKKESFPLTVTSAQKNPTAFYLCASSIGGTGEETQYFGPGTRLLVL.

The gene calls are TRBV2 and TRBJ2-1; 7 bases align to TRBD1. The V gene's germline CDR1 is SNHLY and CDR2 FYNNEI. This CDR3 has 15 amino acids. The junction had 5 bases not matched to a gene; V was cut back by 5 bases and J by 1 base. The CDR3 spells CASSTDRASYNEQFF. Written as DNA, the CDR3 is TGTGCCAGCAGTACTGACAGGGCTTCCTACAATGAGCAGTTCTTC.